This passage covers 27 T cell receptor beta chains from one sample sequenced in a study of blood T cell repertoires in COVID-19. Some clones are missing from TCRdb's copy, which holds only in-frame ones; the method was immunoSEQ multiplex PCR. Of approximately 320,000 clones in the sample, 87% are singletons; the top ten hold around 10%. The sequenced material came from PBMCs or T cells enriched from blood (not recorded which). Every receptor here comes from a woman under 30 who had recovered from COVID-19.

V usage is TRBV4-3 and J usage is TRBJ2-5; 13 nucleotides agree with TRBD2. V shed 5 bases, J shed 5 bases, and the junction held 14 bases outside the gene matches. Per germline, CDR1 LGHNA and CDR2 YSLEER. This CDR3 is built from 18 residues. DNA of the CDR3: TGCGCCAGCAGCTACACACTAGCGGGGGGGCAGGGGAGGGAGACCCAGTACTTC. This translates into CASSYTLAGGQGRETQYF.

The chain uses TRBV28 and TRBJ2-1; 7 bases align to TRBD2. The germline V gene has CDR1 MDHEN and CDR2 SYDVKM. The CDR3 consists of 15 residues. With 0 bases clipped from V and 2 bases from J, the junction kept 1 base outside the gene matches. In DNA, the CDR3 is TGTGCCAGCAGTTTATGGCGGGAGCCCTACAATGAGCAGTTCTTC. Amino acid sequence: CASSLWREPYNEQFF.

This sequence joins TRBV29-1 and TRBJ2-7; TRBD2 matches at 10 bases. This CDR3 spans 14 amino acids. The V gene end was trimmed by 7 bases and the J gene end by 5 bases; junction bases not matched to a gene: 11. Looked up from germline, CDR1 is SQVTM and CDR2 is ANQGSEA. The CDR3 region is CSAVTGTSVNEQYF. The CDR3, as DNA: TGCAGCGCAGTAACCGGGACTAGCGTCAACGAGCAGTACTTC.

CDR3 sequence: CASRADRGPSYEQYF. CDR3 DNA sequence: TGCGCCAGCAGGGCGGACAGGGGGCCTTCCTACGAGCAGTACTTC. J is TRBJ2-7 and V is TRBV10-1, with 11 bases lining up with TRBD1. This CDR3 has 15 amino acids. V lost 6 bases to trimming and J lost 1 base; unmatched junction nucleotides: 5. Germline values: CDR1 WNHNN, CDR2 SYGVQD (reference sequence).

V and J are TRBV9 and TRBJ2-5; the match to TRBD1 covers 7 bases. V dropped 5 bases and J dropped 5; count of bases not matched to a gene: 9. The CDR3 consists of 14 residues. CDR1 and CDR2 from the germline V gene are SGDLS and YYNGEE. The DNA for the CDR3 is TGTGCCAGCAGTGAACAGGGGTTGGGGGAGACCCAGTACTTC. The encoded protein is CASSEQGLGETQYF.

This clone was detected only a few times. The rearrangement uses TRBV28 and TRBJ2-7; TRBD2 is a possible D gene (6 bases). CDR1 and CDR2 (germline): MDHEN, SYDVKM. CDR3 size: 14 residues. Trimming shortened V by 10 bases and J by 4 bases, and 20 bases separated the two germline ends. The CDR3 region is CATQTSYVRYEQYF. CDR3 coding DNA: TGTGCCACACAGACTAGTTACGTGAGGTACGAGCAGTACTTC.

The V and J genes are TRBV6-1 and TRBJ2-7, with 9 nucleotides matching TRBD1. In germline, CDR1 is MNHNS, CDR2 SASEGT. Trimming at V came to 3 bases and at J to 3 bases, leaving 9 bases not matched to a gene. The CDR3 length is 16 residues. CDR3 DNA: TGTGCCAGCAGTGACCTCACACAGGGGGCAGTCTACGAGCAGTACTTC. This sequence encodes CASSDLTQGAVYEQYF.

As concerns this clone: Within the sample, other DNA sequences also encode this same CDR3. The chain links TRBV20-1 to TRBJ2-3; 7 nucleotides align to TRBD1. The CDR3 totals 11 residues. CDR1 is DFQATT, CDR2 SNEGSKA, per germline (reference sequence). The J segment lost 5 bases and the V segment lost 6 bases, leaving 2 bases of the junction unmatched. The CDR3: CSARGRDTQYF. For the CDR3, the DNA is TGCAGTGCCAGGGGGAGAGATACGCAGTATTTT.

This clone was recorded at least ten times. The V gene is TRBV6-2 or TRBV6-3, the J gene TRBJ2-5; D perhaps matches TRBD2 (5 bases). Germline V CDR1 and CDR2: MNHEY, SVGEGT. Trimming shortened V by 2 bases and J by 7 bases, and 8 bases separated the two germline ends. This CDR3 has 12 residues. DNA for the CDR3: TGTGCCAGCAGTTACGGACGGGGGACCCAGTACTTC. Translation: CASSYGRGTQYF.

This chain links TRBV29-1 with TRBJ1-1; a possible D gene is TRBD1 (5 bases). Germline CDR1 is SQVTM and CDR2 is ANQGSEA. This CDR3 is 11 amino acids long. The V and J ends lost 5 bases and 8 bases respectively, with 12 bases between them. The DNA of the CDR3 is TGCAGCGTTACTGACAGTGACGAAGCTTTCTTT. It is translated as CSVTDSDEAFF. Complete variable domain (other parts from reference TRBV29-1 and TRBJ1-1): SAVISQKPSRDICQRGTSLTIQCQVDSQVTMMFWYRQQPGQSLTLIATANQGSEATYESGFVIDKFPISRPNLTFSTLTVSNMSPEDSSIYLCSVTDSDEAFFGQGTRLTVV.

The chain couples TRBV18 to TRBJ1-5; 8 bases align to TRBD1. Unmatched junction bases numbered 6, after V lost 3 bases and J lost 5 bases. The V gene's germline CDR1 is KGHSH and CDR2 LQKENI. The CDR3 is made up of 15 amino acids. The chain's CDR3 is CASSPRTGRDQPQHF. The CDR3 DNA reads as TGTGCCAGCTCACCGCGGACAGGGAGGGATCAGCCCCAGCATTTT.

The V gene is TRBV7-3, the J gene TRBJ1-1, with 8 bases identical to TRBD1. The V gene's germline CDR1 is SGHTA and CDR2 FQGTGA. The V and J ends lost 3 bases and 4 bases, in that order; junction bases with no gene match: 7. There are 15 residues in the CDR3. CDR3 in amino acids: CASSFQGQGGTEAFF. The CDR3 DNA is TGTGCCAGCAGCTTCCAAGGACAGGGAGGCACTGAAGCTTTCTTT.

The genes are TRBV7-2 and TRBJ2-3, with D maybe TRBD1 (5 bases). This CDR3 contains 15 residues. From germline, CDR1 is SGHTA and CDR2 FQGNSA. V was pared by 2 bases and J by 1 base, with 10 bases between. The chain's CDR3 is CASSLLGVGTDTQYF. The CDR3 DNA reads TGTGCCAGCAGCTTACTAGGGGTGGGCACAGATACGCAGTATTTT.

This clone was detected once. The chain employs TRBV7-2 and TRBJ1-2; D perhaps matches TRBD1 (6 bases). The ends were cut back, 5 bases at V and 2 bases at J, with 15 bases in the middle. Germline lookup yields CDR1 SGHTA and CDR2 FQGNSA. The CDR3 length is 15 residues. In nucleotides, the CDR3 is TGTGCCAGCAGCCCTACCACAGGGTGGAACTATGGCTACACCTTC. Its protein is CASSPTTGWNYGYTF.

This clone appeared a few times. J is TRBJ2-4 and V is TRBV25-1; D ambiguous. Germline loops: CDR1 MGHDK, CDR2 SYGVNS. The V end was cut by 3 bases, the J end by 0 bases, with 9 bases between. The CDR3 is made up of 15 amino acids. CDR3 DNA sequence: TGTGCCAGCAGTGATTACAGTCTAGCCAAAAACATTCAGTACTTC. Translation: CASSDYSLAKNIQYF.

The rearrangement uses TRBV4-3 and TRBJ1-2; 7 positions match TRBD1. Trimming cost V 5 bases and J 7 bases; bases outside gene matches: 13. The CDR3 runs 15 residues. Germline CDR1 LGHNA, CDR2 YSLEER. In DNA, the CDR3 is TGCGCCAGCAGCACCTTACCGACAGGGACGACTGGCTACACCTTC. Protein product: CASSTLPTGTTGYTF.

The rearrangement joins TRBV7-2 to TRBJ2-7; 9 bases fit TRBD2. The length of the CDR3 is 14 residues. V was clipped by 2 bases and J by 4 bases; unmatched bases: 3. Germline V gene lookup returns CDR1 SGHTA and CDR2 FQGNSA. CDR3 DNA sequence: TGTGCCAGCAGCTTATCCAGCGGGGGGTACGAGCAGTACTTC. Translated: CASSLSSGGYEQYF.

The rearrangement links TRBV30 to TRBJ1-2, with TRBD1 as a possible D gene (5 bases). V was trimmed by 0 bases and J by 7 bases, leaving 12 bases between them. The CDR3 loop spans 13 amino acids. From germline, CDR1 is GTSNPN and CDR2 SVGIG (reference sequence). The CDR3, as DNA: TGTGCCTGGAGTGTAGCCAGGGATGGTGGCTACACCTTC. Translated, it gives CAWSVARDGGYTF.

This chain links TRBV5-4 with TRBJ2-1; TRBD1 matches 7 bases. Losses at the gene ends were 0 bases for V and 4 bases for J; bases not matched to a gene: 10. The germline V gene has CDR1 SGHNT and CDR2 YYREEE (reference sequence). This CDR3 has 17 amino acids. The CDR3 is CASSLGAFAGGYNEQFF. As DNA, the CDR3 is TGTGCCAGCAGCTTGGGGGCTTTCGCAGGGGGTTACAATGAGCAGTTCTTC.

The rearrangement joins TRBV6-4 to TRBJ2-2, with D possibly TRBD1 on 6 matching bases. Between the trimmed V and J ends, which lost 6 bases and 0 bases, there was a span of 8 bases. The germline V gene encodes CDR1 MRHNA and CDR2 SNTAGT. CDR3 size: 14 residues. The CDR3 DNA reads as TGTGCCAGCAGAAGGACAGCGAACACCGGGGAGCTGTTTTTT. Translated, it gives CASRRTANTGELFF.

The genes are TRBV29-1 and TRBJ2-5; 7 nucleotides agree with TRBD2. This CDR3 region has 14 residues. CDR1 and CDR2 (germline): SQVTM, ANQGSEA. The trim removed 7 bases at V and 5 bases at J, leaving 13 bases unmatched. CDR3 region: CSGRRLAEGETQYF. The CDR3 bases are TGCAGCGGACGAAGACTAGCCGAGGGGGAGACCCAGTACTTC.

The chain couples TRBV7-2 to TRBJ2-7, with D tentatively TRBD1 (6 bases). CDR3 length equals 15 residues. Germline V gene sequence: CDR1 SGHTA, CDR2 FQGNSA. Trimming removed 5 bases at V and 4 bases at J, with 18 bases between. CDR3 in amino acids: CASSLGRTQGYEQYF. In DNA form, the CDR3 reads TGTGCCAGCAGCCTAGGAAGAACTCAGGGGTACGAGCAGTACTTC.

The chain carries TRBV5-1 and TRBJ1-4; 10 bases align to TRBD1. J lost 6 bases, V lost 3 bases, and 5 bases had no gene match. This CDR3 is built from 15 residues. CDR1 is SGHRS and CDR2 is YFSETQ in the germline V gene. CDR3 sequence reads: CASSSTGTGDEKLFF. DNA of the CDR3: TGCGCCAGCAGCTCAACCGGGACAGGGGATGAAAAACTGTTTTTT. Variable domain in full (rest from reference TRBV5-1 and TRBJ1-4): KAGVTQTPRYLIKTRGQQVTLSCSPISGHRSVSWYQQTPGQGLQFLFEYFSETQRNKGNFPGRFSGRQFSNSRSEMNVSTLELGDSALYLCASSSTGTGDEKLFFGSGTQLSVL.

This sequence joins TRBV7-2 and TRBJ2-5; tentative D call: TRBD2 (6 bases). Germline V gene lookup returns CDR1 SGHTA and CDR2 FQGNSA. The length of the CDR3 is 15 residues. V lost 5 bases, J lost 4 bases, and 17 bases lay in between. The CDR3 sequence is CASSLTRGGTETQYF. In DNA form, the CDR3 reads TGTGCCAGCAGCCTCACTCGGGGAGGTACAGAGACCCAGTACTTC.

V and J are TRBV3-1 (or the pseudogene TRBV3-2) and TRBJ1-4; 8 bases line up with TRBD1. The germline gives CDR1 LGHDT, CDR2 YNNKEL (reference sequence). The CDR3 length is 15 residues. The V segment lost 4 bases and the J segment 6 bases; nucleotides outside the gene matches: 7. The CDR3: CASSLGTGGDEKLFF. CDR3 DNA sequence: TGTGCCAGCAGCCTCGGGACAGGCGGTGATGAAAAACTGTTTTTT.

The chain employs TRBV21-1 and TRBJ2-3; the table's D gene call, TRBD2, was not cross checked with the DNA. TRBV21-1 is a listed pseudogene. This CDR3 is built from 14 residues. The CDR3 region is CASSKPSCSLQEYF. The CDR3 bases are TGTGCCAGCAGCAAACCGAGCTGTTCCCTTCAAGAGTATTTT.

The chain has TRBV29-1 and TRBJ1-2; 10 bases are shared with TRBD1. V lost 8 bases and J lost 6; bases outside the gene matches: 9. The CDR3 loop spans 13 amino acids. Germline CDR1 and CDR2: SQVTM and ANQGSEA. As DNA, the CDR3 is TGCAGCACTGACGGGACAGGGGTGGATGGCTACACCTTC. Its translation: CSTDGTGVDGYTF.